What follows are 31 T cell receptor beta chains derived from one specimen sequenced in a study of T-cell reconstitution after alpha-beta-depleted transplantation in children. TCRbeta library construction was performed incorporating unique molecular identifiers. Via MiXCR, TCRdb re-called the PCR reads, giving one row per CDR3 protein. The data contain tens of thousands of distinct CDR3 sequences, around 6.6% of them singletons. The sample here was PBMCs from the stem cell graft donor, taken from the stem cell graft. The origin of the receptors is a human donor who donated a stem cell graft to a child with acute lymphoblastic leukemia.

This clonotype was detected only a few times. The J gene is TRBJ1-1, the V gene TRBV7-2; D is unclear. The CDR3 consists of 17 residues. The V gene lost 0 bases and the J gene lost 1 base, with 15 bases spanning the gap. The germline CDR1 and CDR2 sequences are SGHTA and FQGNSA. The CDR3 region has the DNA TGTGCCAGCAGCTTAGCTCCAACTCGTCCCCCGAACACTGAAGCTTTCTTT. Protein: CASSLAPTRPPNTEAFF.

The sample holds many counts of this clonotype. V and J are TRBV15 and TRBJ2-3; D unclear. The CDR3 sequence is 15 residues long. Germline CDR1 and CDR2: LNHNV and YYDKDF (reference sequence). V was cut by 1 base and J by 0 bases, with 8 bases left in between. The CDR3 reads CATSRGSTSTDTQYF. In nucleotides, the CDR3 is TGTGCCACCAGCAGAGGATCAACTAGCACAGATACGCAGTATTTT. Filled out from reference TRBV15 and TRBJ2-3, the complete variable domain reads DAMVIQNPRYQVTQFGKPVTLSCSQTLNHNVMYWYQQKSSQAPKLLFHYYDKDFNNEADTPDNFQSRRPNTSFCFLDIRSPGLGDTAMYLCATSRGSTSTDTQYFGPGTRLTVL.

This clonotype was detected ten times or more. The rearrangement links TRBV7-2 to TRBJ2-5; D may be TRBD1 (6 bases). This CDR3 contains 15 residues. The V gene's germline CDR1 is SGHTA and CDR2 FQGNSA. The V gene lost 4 bases and the J gene lost 1 base, with 13 bases spanning the gap. The CDR3, as DNA: TGTGCCAGCAGCTCCGGCCGGGACATCCAAGAGACCCAGTACTTC. Translated, it gives CASSSGRDIQETQYF.

This clonotype was detected many times. This CDR3 is CASNLGPGQETQYF. CDR3 in DNA: TGTGCCAGCAACCTAGGACCGGGCCAAGAGACCCAGTACTTC. J is TRBJ2-5 and V is TRBV7-6; D is unclear. The CDR3 has 14 residues. Germline CDR1 is SGHVS and CDR2 is FNYEAQ. Trimming left V 7 bases short and J 1 base short, with 13 bases between. Based on the CDR3 plus reference TRBV7-6 and TRBJ2-5, the full variable domain is GAGVSQSPRYKVTKRGQDVALRCDPISGHVSLYWYRQALGQGPEFLTYFNYEAQQDKSGLPNDRFSAERPEGSISTLTIQRTEQRDSAMYRCASNLGPGQETQYFGPGTRLLVL.

At least ten counts were recorded for this clonotype. The rearrangement joins TRBV20-1 to TRBJ2-7; D possibly corresponds to TRBD2 (5 bases). Germline V gene lookup returns CDR1 DFQATT and CDR2 SNEGSKA (reference sequence). The CDR3 loop spans 13 amino acids. Trimming left V 0 bases short and J 0 bases short, with 6 bases between. The CDR3 here is CSAREGSSYEQYF. In DNA form, the CDR3 reads TGCAGTGCTAGAGAAGGGAGCTCCTACGAGCAGTACTTC.

This clonotype was recorded at least ten times. CDR3 in amino acids: CASSLGLAGGPTDTQYF. CDR3 bases: TGCGCCAGCAGCTTGGGACTAGCGGGTGGACCCACAGATACGCAGTATTTT. This chain uses TRBV5-1 with TRBJ2-3, with TRBD2 matching over 10 bases. The germline V gene encodes CDR1 SGHRS and CDR2 YFSETQ. CDR3 size: 17 residues. Trimming at V came to 0 bases and at J to 2 bases, leaving 6 bases not matched to a gene. Supplemented by reference TRBV5-1 and TRBJ2-3, the full variable domain reads KAGVTQTPRYLIKTRGQQVTLSCSPISGHRSVSWYQQTPGQGLQFLFEYFSETQRNKGNFPGRFSGRQFSNSRSEMNVSTLELGDSALYLCASSLGLAGGPTDTQYFGPGTRLTVL.

Many counts were recorded for this clonotype. This chain connects TRBV5-1 to TRBJ2-5; D not resolved. The CDR3 length is 14 residues. The germline V gene encodes CDR1 SGHRS and CDR2 YFSETQ. Between the trimmed V and J ends, which lost 0 bases and 3 bases, there was a span of 9 bases. CDR3 sequence: CASSLDRTEETQYF. For the CDR3, the DNA is TGCGCCAGCAGCTTGGATCGGACGGAAGAGACCCAGTACTTC. The full variable domain, rest sourced from reference TRBV5-1 and TRBJ2-5, is KAGVTQTPRYLIKTRGQQVTLSCSPISGHRSVSWYQQTPGQGLQFLFEYFSETQRNKGNFPGRFSGRQFSNSRSEMNVSTLELGDSALYLCASSLDRTEETQYFGPGTRLLVL.

This clonotype was detected many times. The chain is built from TRBV27 and TRBJ2-2; D is perhaps TRBD1 (5 bases). Trimming removed 3 bases at V and 4 bases at J, with 12 bases between. Germline values: CDR1 MNHEY, CDR2 SMNVEV (reference sequence). The CDR3 sequence is 15 residues long. This CDR3 reads CASSFQVRVTGELFF. The DNA of the CDR3 is TGTGCCAGCAGTTTTCAGGTCAGGGTCACCGGGGAGCTGTTTTTT.

This clonotype was counted many times. The chain carries TRBV12-3 or TRBV12-4 and TRBJ1-2, with D unclear. Trimming pared 6 bases from V and 5 bases from J, leaving 13 bases between. The CDR3 is 13 amino acids. The CDR3 is CASSVESRYGYTF. CDR3 nucleotide sequence: TGTGCCAGCAGCGTGGAGTCTCGGTATGGCTACACCTTC.

The rearrangement joins TRBV7-2 to TRBJ2-1, with D maybe TRBD2 (6 bases). Germline loops: CDR1 SGHTA, CDR2 FQGNSA. The CDR3 consists of 14 residues. Trimming stripped 5 bases from V and 8 bases from J, with 16 bases between. CDR3 nucleotide sequence: TGTGCCAGCAGCCCATTTCCGGAGGGGCATGAGCAGTTCTTC. Protein: CASSPFPEGHEQFF.

The sample holds many counts of this clonotype. The CDR3 DNA follows: TGCGCCAGCAGCTTGGCCCCGGCCGTGGCAGGCAATCAGCCCCAGCATTTT. It codes for CASSLAPAVAGNQPQHF. The chain uses TRBV5-1 and TRBJ1-5; no clear D. V was cut by 0 bases and J by 2 bases, with 15 bases left in between. The germline V gene has CDR1 SGHRS and CDR2 YFSETQ. This CDR3 region has 17 residues. Full variable domain (rest looked up from reference TRBV5-1 and TRBJ1-5): KAGVTQTPRYLIKTRGQQVTLSCSPISGHRSVSWYQQTPGQGLQFLFEYFSETQRNKGNFPGRFSGRQFSNSRSEMNVSTLELGDSALYLCASSLAPAVAGNQPQHFGDGTRLSIL.

This clonotype was seen many times. V gene TRBV7-9 combines with J gene TRBJ2-5; a weak D match, TRBD1 (7 bases). V lost 5 bases to trimming and J lost 7 bases, with 17 bases between them. The germline V gene has CDR1 SEHNR and CDR2 FQNEAQ (reference sequence). This CDR3 spans 14 amino acids. CDR3 sequence: CASSHYRGGRTQYF. Here the CDR3 DNA reads TGTGCCAGCAGCCATTACAGGGGAGGTAGGACCCAGTACTTC.

The J gene is TRBJ2-3, the V gene TRBV5-1; 12 bases map to TRBD2. Germline V gene data show CDR1 as SGHRS and CDR2 as YFSETQ. This CDR3 is built from 17 residues. With 3 bases clipped from V and 8 bases from J, the junction kept 13 bases outside the gene matches. The CDR3 is CASSSEVRLAGVATQYF. CDR3 nucleotide sequence: TGCGCCAGCAGCTCTGAGGTCAGACTAGCGGGAGTGGCTACGCAGTATTTT.

In this sample, this clonotype turned up many times. V is TRBV11-2 and J is TRBJ1-1; D gene unclear. Between the trimmed V and J ends, which lost 0 bases and 1 base, there was a span of 18 bases. Germline V gives CDR1 SGHAT, CDR2 FQNNGV. The CDR3 loop spans 18 amino acids. The CDR3 region is CASSLEFRTPPWNTEAFF. Written as DNA, the CDR3 is TGTGCCAGCAGCTTAGAATTCAGGACTCCCCCTTGGAACACTGAAGCTTTCTTT. The full variable domain, in which reference TRBV11-2 and TRBJ1-1 provide the parts outside the CDR3, is EAGVAQSPRYKIIEKRQSVAFWCNPISGHATLYWYQQILGQGPKLLIQFQNNGVVDDSQLPKDRFSAERLKGVDSTLKIQPAKLEDSAVYLCASSLEFRTPPWNTEAFFGQGTRLTVV.

Many counts were recorded for this clonotype. The J gene is TRBJ1-2, the V gene TRBV20-1; D unclear. In germline, CDR1 is DFQATT, CDR2 SNEGSKA (reference sequence). The CDR3 sequence is 14 residues long. V was trimmed by 2 bases and J by 2 bases, leaving 12 bases between them. The CDR3 nucleotides are TGCAGTGCTAGACCGTATCCCTCCAACTATGGCTACACCTTC. Its translation is CSARPYPSNYGYTF.

CDR3 amino acids: CASSLFGPGELFF. The CDR3 region has the DNA TGTGCCAGCAGTTTGTTCGGGCCCGGGGAGCTGTTTTTT. V usage is TRBV12-3 or TRBV12-4 and J usage is TRBJ2-2; D is ambiguous. The CDR3 runs 13 residues. V lost 3 bases and J 6 bases, leaving 8 bases between the germline ends.

The sample holds many counts of this clonotype. This chain uses TRBV3-1 with TRBJ2-5; possibly TRBD2 for D (6 bases). Germline loops: CDR1 LGHDT, CDR2 YNNKEL (reference sequence). Trimming shortened V by 1 base and J by 5 bases, and 17 bases separated the two germline ends. The CDR3 extends over 16 amino acids. The DNA for the CDR3 is TGTGCCAGCAGCCAAGTGGGGGGACGGAAGGCGGAGACCCAGTACTTC. Translated: CASSQVGGRKAETQYF.

This clonotype was seen many times. The rearrangement joins TRBV5-1 to TRBJ2-1, with D perhaps matching TRBD2 (5 bases). Germline CDR1 and CDR2: SGHRS and YFSETQ. The V end lost 5 bases, the J end lost 0 bases, and 9 bases lay between the germline ends. There are 14 residues in the CDR3. The CDR3 loop reads CASRLEGSYNEQFF. The CDR3 region has the DNA TGCGCCAGCAGACTAGAAGGCTCCTACAATGAGCAGTTCTTC.

This clonotype was seen a few times. The V gene is TRBV27, the J gene TRBJ1-2, with D unclear. Germline-derived CDR1 and CDR2 are MNHEY and SMNVEV (reference sequence). Trimming cost V 5 bases and J 4 bases, with 20 bases left between them. CDR3 length: 16 residues. In nucleotides, the CDR3 is TGTGCCAGCAGTGGCAGCACCGGGATTGCGGCCTATGGCTACACCTTC. Translating gives CASSGSTGIAAYGYTF.

This clonotype was counted many times. CDR3 bases: TGTGCCAGCAGCTTGGGGGTTGACGGAAACACCATATATTTT. Translating gives CASSLGVDGNTIYF. The V gene is TRBV7-9, the J gene TRBJ1-3, with D tentatively TRBD1 (5 bases). The length of the CDR3 is 14 residues. Germline loops: CDR1 SEHNR, CDR2 FQNEAQ (reference sequence). V lost 3 bases to trimming and J lost 4 bases, with 10 bases between them.

In its sample, this clonotype was seen many times. This rearrangement joins TRBV6-2 or TRBV6-3 to TRBJ2-1; D gene uncertain. The CDR3 is made up of 13 amino acids. With 10 bases removed from V and 0 bases from J, the gap between germline ends came to 10 bases. Germline V gene sequence: CDR1 MNHEY, CDR2 SVGEGT. CDR3 in amino acids: CATSTSSYNEQFF. As DNA, the CDR3 is TGTGCCACTTCTACCAGCTCCTACAATGAGCAGTTCTTC.

This rearrangement joins TRBV7-3 to TRBJ2-2; 8 nucleotides match TRBD2. The germline gives CDR1 SGHTA, CDR2 FQGTGA. The trim removed 3 bases at V and 1 base at J, leaving 4 bases unmatched. This CDR3 comprises 16 residues. This CDR3 is CASSLISGMNTGELFF. DNA of the CDR3: TGTGCCAGCAGCTTGATTAGCGGGATGAACACCGGGGAGCTGTTTTTT.

In this sample, this clonotype turned up many times. The chain is built from TRBV6-1 and TRBJ2-1, with D possibly being TRBD2 (5 bases). CDR1 and CDR2 from the germline V gene are MNHNS and SASEGT. This CDR3 has 17 residues. The ends were cut back, 2 bases at V and 8 bases at J, with 22 bases in the middle. DNA of the CDR3: TGTGCCAGCAGTGAAACTACATTTTCCGGTCGGGGTCATGAGCAGTTCTTC. Protein sequence: CASSETTFSGRGHEQFF.

Many counts were recorded for this clonotype. The chain uses TRBV20-1 and TRBJ2-7, with D perhaps TRBD1 or TRBD2 (5 bases each). V was clipped by 6 bases and J by 3 bases, with 12 bases between them. CDR1 and CDR2 from the germline V gene are DFQATT and SNEGSKA (reference sequence). The CDR3 runs to 12 residues. CDR3 region: CSAQGDRYEQYF. The DNA of the CDR3 is TGCAGTGCCCAGGGAGATCGCTACGAGCAGTACTTC.

This clonotype was counted ten times or more. This chain uses TRBV4-3 with TRBJ1-5; 9 nucleotides align to TRBD1. V lost 1 base to trimming and J lost 7 bases; unmatched junction nucleotides: 5. The CDR3 loop spans 15 amino acids. In germline, CDR1 is LGHNA, CDR2 YSLEER. As DNA, the CDR3 is TGCGCCAGCAGCCAAGCGGACAGGGGTGACCAGCCCCAGCATTTT. This codes for CASSQADRGDQPQHF.

The table lists this clonotype with many counts. The V and J genes are TRBV6-5 and TRBJ2-7; 9 positions match TRBD1. The CDR3 covers 15 residues. Unmatched junction bases numbered 4, after V lost 2 bases and J lost 2 bases. The germline V gene has CDR1 MNHEY and CDR2 SVGAGI. The CDR3 sequence is CASSYGTGLAYEQYF. DNA of the CDR3: TGTGCCAGCAGTTACGGGACAGGGTTGGCCTACGAGCAGTACTTC.

This clonotype was recorded many times. The chain uses TRBV24-1 and TRBJ2-2; TRBD1 matches at 8 bases. Trimming cost V 0 bases and J 3 bases; bases outside gene matches: 5. This CDR3 is built from 17 residues. Germline V gene lookup returns CDR1 KGHDR and CDR2 SFDVKD. The CDR3 sequence is CATSDLGQGGDTGELFF. The CDR3 DNA sequence: TGTGCCACCAGTGATTTGGGACAGGGAGGAGACACCGGGGAGCTGTTTTTT.

This clonotype came up many times. The chain combines TRBV6-2 or TRBV6-3 with TRBJ1-5, with a weak D call TRBD1 (5 bases). The germline V and J ends were trimmed by 6 bases and 4 bases, with 10 bases remaining between them. The CDR3 consists of 13 residues. CDR1 is MNHEY, CDR2 SVGEGT, per germline. In DNA form, the CDR3 reads TGTGCCAGCAGCCCAGGGTTGAATCAGCCCCAGCATTTT. This sequence encodes CASSPGLNQPQHF.

The rearrangement links TRBV5-4 to TRBJ2-6, with unresolved D. There are 18 residues in the CDR3. Germline CDR1 SGHNT, CDR2 YYREEE (reference sequence). Trimming removed 4 bases at V and 0 bases at J, with 17 bases between. The CDR3 loop is CASSLGFLQVSGANVLTF. CDR3 nucleotides: TGTGCCAGCAGCCTGGGCTTTCTGCAGGTCTCTGGGGCCAACGTCCTGACTTTC.

This clonotype was detected ten times or more. The chain recombines TRBV12-3 or TRBV12-4 with TRBJ2-3; tentatively, D is TRBD2 (5 bases). The V and J ends lost 7 bases and 3 bases respectively, with 17 bases between them. The CDR3 loop spans 15 amino acids. The CDR3 protein is CASTTQGLETDTQYF. CDR3 DNA: TGTGCCAGCACCACACAAGGACTGGAAACAGATACGCAGTATTTT.

This clonotype was detected ten times or more. J is TRBJ1-4 and V is TRBV2; 7 bases are a match to TRBD1. Germline-derived CDR1 and CDR2 are SNHLY and FYNNEI. The CDR3 spans 13 residues. The junction had 3 bases not matched to a gene; V was cut back by 4 bases and J by 7 bases. CDR3 in amino acids: CASSGDRVEKLFF. The CDR3, as DNA: TGTGCCAGCAGTGGTGACAGGGTTGAAAAACTGTTTTTT.